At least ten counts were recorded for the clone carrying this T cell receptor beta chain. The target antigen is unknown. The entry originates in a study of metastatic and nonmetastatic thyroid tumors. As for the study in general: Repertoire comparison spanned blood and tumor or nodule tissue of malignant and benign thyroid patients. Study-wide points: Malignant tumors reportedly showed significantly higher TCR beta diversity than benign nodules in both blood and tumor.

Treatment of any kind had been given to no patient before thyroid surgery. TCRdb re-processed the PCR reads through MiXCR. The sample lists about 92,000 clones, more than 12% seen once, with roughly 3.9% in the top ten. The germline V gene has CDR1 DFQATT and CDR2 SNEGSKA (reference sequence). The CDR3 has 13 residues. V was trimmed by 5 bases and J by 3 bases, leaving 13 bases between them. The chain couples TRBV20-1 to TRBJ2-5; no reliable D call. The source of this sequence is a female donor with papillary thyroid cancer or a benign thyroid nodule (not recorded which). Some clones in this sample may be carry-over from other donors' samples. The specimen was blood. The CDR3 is CSASGSPKETQYF. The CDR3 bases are TGCAGTGCTTCAGGTTCACCAAAAGAGACCCAGTACTTC.